The text below deals with one T cell receptor beta chain. Its antigen is still unknown. The sample comes from a study of shared clonotypes between healthy human individuals. Regarding the study as a whole: Sharing across four donors was highest in naive CD4 (roughly 5%) and lowest in memory CD8 (roughly 0.4%).

Sequencing was performed with immunoSEQ multiplex PCR; in TCRdb, only in-frame clones are kept and a portion is missing. The data show about 730,000 clones, with around 70% seen just once and less than 2% held by the top ten. Germline V gene lookup returns CDR1 LGHNT and CDR2 FRNRAP. V lost 4 bases and J lost 2, with 11 bases in between. This CDR3 spans 14 amino acids. The V gene is TRBV12-5, the J gene TRBJ1-1; D unresolved. The sequenced sample consisted of memory CD4+ T cells sorted from blood. Subset noted: CD45RA-negative fraction. This TCR came from a woman aged 25 to 39 in good health. CDR3 DNA: TGTGCTAGTGGTTACGACGCTCCAAACACTGAAGCTTTCTTT. Amino acid sequence: CASGYDAPNTEAFF.